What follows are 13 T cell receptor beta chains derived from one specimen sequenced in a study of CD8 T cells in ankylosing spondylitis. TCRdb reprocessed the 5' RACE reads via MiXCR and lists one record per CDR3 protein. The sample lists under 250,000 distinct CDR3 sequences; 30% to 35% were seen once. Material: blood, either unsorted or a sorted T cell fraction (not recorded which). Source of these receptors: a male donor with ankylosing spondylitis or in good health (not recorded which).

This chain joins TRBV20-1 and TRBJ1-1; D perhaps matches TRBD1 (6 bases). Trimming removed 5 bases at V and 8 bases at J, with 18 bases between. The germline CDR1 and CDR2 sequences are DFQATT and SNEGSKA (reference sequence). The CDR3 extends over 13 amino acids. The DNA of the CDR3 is TGCAGTGCTTCCAGGACAGCGGGCTCCGAAGCTTTCTTT. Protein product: CSASRTAGSEAFF.

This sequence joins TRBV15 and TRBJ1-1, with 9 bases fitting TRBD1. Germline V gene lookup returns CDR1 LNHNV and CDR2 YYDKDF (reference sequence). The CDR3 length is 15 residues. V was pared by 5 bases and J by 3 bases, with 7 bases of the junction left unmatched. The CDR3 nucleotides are TGTGCCACCAGCGGGGGACAGGGTCGCGACACTGAAGCTTTCTTT. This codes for CATSGGQGRDTEAFF.

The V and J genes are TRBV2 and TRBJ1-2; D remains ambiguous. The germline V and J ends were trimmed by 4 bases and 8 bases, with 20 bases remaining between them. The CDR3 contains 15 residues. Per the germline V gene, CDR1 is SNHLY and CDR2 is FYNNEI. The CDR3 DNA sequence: TGTGCCAGCAGTGTTTTGGCAGCCCTTAAGGGAGGCTACACCTTC. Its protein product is CASSVLAALKGGYTF.

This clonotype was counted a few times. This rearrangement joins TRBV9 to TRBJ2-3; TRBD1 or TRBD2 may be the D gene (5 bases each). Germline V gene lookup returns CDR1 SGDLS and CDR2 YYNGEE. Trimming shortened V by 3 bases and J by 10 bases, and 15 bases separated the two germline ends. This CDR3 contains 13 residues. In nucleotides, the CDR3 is TGTGCCAGCAGCGATTGGGACGGCGAGGCGCAGTATTTT. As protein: CASSDWDGEAQYF.

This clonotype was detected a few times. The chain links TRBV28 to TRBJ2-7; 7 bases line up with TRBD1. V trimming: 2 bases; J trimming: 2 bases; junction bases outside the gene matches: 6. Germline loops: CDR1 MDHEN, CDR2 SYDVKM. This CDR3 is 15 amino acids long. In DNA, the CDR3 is TGTGCCAGCAGTTTAGAGGACAGGCCCACCTACGAGCAGTACTTC. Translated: CASSLEDRPTYEQYF.

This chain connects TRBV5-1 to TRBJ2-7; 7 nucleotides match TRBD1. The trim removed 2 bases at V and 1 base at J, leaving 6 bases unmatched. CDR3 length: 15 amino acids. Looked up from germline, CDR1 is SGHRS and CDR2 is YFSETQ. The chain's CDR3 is CASSLGTASSYEQYF. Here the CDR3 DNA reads TGCGCCAGCAGCTTAGGGACAGCGTCATCCTACGAGCAGTACTTC.

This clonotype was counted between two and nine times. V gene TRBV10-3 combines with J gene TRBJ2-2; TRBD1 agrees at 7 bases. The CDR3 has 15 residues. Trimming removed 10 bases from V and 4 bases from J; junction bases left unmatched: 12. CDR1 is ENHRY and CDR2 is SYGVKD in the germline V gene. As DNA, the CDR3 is TGTGCCAACGCTGTTCGACAGGGTAGCACCGGGGAGCTGTTTTTT. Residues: CANAVRQGSTGELFF.

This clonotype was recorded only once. The CDR3 DNA is TGTGCCAGCAGCCGACAGGGGTCCTATTCACCCCTCCACTTT. It yields the protein CASSRQGSYSPLHF. The rearrangement links TRBV7-9 to TRBJ1-6, with 8 bases identical to TRBD1. In germline, CDR1 is SEHNR, CDR2 FQNEAQ (reference sequence). This CDR3 is 14 amino acids long. After removal of 5 bases from V and 8 bases from J, the junction contained 5 bases not matched to a gene.

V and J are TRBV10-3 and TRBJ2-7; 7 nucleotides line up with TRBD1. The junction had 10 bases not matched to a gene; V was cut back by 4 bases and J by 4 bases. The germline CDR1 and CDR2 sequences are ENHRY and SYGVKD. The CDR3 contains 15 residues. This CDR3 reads CAISGEGTEPYEQYF. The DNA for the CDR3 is TGTGCCATCAGTGGTGAGGGGACAGAACCTTACGAGCAGTACTTC.

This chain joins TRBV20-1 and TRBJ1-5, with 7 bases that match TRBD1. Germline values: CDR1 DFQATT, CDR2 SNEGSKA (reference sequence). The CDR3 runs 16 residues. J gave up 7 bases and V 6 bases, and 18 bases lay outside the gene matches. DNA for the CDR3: TGCAGTGCCCCCGAGGGGGGACAGCAACGGGGGCAGCCCCAGCATTTT. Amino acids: CSAPEGGQQRGQPQHF.

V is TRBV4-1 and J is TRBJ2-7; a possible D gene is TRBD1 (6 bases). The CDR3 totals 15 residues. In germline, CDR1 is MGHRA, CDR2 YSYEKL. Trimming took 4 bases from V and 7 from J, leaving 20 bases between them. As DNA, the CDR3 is TGCGCCAGCAGCCCTACCGGGACACCGGCAGGAGAGCAGTACTTC. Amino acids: CASSPTGTPAGEQYF.

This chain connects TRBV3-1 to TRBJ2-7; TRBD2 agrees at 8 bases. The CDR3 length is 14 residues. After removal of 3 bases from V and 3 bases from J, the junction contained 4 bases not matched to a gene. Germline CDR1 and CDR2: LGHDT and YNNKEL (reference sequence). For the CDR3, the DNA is TGTGCCAGCAGCCACAGCGGGGGCCGCTACGAGCAGTACTTC. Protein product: CASSHSGGRYEQYF.

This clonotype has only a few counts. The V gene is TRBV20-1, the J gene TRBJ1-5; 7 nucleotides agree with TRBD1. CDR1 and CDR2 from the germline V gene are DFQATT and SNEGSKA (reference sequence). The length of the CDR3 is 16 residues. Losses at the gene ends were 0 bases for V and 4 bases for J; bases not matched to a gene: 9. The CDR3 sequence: CSARDWRQGGNQPQHF. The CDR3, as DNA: TGCAGTGCTAGAGATTGGCGACAGGGCGGGAATCAGCCCCAGCATTTT.